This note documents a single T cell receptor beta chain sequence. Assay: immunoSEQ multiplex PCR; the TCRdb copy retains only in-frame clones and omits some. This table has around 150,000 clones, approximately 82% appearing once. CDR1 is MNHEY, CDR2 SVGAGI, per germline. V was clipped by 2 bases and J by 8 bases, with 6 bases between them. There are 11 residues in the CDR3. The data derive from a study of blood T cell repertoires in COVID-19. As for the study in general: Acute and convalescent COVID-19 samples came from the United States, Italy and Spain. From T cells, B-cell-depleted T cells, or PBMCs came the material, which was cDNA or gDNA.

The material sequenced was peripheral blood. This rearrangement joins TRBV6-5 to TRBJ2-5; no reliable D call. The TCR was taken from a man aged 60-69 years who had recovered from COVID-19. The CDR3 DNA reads TGTGCCAGCAGTTACCTCACTACCCAGTACTTC. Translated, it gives CASSYLTTQYF.